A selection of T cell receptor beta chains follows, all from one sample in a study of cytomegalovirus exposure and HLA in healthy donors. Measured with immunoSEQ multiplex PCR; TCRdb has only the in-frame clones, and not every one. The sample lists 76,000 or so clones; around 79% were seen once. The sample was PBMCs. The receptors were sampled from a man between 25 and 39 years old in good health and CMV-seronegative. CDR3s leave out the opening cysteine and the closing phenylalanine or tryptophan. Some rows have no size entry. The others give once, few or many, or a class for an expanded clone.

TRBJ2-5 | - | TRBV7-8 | ASSLRAAGETQY
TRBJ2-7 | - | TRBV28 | ASSLTRLAGCEQY
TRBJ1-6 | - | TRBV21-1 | ARKTGHRISLNSPLH
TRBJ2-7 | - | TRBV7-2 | ASSLEQGISYEQY
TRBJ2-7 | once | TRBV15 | ATSRKTTPYEQY
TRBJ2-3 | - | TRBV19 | ASSPGLGVGTQY
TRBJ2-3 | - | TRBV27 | ASRYYHYSDTQY
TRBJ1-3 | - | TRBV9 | ASIPGFDTIY
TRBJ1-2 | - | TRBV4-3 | ASSSRDTDAYGYT
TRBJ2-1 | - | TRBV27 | ASSLSLRLAGALGEQF
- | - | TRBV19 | ASSMTGGAYEQY
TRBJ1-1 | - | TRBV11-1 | ASGRDKDTEAF
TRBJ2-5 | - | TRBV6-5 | ASSYSFRGRETQY
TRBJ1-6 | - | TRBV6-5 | ASSIGTGRSPLH